The rows below give T cell receptor beta chains drawn from one sample of a study of cytomegalovirus exposure and HLA in healthy donors. Here immunoSEQ multiplex PCR was the method, and the copy in TCRdb shows in-frame clones only, minus some. This table holds about 150,000 clones, 65% to 85% found once. The sequenced sample consisted of PBMCs. Every receptor here comes from a male donor in good health and CMV-seronegative. Both conserved end residues are part of each CDR3. Fields, in order: clone size, D gene, J gene, V gene, CDR3 DNA, CDR3 protein. D genes are given only for firm matches. The size entry is marked missing in some rows and otherwise reads once, few, many or a size class.

- | TRBD1 | TRBJ2-6 | TRBV5-1 | TGCGCCAGCAGCCTACTTAGGACAGGACAATCTGGGGCCAACGTCCTGACTTTC | CASSLLRTGQSGANVLTF
- | - | TRBJ2-5 | TRBV27 | TGTGCCACTGCCCCGCGTTACGGGGGGCCCCAAGAGACCCAGTACTTC | CATAPRYGGPQETQYF
- | - | TRBJ1-5 | TRBV6-5 | TGTGCCAGCAGTTACTCAGACAGCCCCAATCAGCCCCAGCATTTT | CASSYSDSPNQPQHF
- | TRBD1 | TRBJ1-5 | TRBV6-6 | TGTGCCAGCAGTTCTTCCGGGACAGGGGCGAATCAGCCCCAGCATTTT | CASSSSGTGANQPQHF
- | - | TRBJ2-5 | TRBV19 | TGTGCCAGTAGTATCACAGTTATTGGGGCCTTGGAGACCCAGTACTTC | CASSITVIGALETQYF
- | - | TRBJ2-7 | TRBV28 | TGTGCCAGCAGTTTTAAGGGGAAGCAGTACTTC | CASSFKGKQYF
- | TRBD2 | TRBJ2-7 | TRBV29-1 | TGCAGCGTTCTGGCAGCGGGAGTAGGCGAGCAGTACTTC | CSVLAAGVGEQYF
- | - | TRBJ1-1 | TRBV7-2 | TGTGCCAGCAGCTTATCGTACGGACACCGGAACACTGAAGCTTTCTTT | CASSLSYGHRNTEAFF
- | - | TRBJ1-1 | TRBV18 | TGTGCCAGCTCACCATTGAACCTAGAAGGGGTAGCTGAAGCTTTCTTT | CASSPLNLEGVAEAFF
once | TRBD2 | TRBJ2-3 | TRBV13 | TGTGCCAGCAGCCAGGAGCAGGGACTAGCGGGGGTCGGTACGCAGTATTTT | CASSQEQGLAGVGTQYF
- | TRBD1 | TRBJ2-7 | TRBV5-1 | TGCGCCAGCAGCTCCGGGACAGGCTACGAGCAGTACTTC | CASSSGTGYEQYF
- | TRBD2 | TRBJ2-7 | TRBV28 | TGTGCCAGCAGCTTTATCGGACTAGCGGGAGCCTACGAGCAGTACTTC | CASSFIGLAGAYEQYF
- | - | TRBJ2-3 | TRBV5-1 | TGCGCCAGCAGCGGGCGCGGGGCCCTAGGAACAGATACGCAGTATTTT | CASSGRGALGTDTQYF
few | TRBD2 | TRBJ2-3 | TRBV7-9 | TGTGCCAGCACACCGGGACTAAGCACAGATACGCAGTATTTT | CASTPGLSTDTQYF
- | - | TRBJ2-2 | TRBV4-1 | TGCGCCAGCAGCCAAGACAGGGTTGCCGGGGAGCTGTTTTTT | CASSQDRVAGELFF
- | TRBD1 | TRBJ2-7 | TRBV5-1 | TGCGCCAGCAGCAACCGGGACAGGTCCTACGAGCAGTACTTC | CASSNRDRSYEQYF
- | TRBD1 | TRBJ1-2 | TRBV6-6 | TGTGCCAGCAGTACGCCACAGGGGGCGCGGGATGGCTACACCTTC | CASSTPQGARDGYTF
- | - | TRBJ2-1 | TRBV5-1 | TGCGCCAGCAGCTTTTTATACAATGAGCAGTTCTTC | CASSFLYNEQFF
- | - | TRBJ2-7 | TRBV7-9 | TGTGCCAGCAGCTCGACTAGAACCTACGAGCAGTACTTC | CASSSTRTYEQYF
- | TRBD1 | TRBJ2-1 | TRBV19 | TGTGCCAGTAGTGTTGACAGGGGTGGTAACAATGAGCAGTTCTTC | CASSVDRGGNNEQFF
once | TRBD1 | TRBJ2-6 | TRBV28 | TGTGCCAGCAGTACCAGGACAGGATCTGGGGCCAACGTCCTGACTTTC | CASSTRTGSGANVLTF
- | TRBD1 | TRBJ1-1 | TRBV9 | TGTGCCAGCAGCGCTGGGGACAGATTGAACACTGAAGCTTTCTTT | CASSAGDRLNTEAFF
- | TRBD1 | TRBJ1-2 | TRBV28 | TGTGCCAGCAGACGGACAGGGAGCCGCTATGGCTACACCTTC | CASRRTGSRYGYTF
- | TRBD2 | TRBJ2-2 | TRBV9 | TGTGCCAGCAGCTTAGCGGGAGGGACGAACACCGGGGAGCTGTTTTTT | CASSLAGGTNTGELFF
- | - | TRBJ1-6 | TRBV7-2 | TGTGCCAGCAGCCGCCAAACCGGACTCTATAATTCACCCCTCCACTTT | CASSRQTGLYNSPLHF
- | TRBD2 | TRBJ2-6 | TRBV5-1 | TGCGCCAGCAGCTTGTTGCGGGGGGGGGCTGATGGGGCCAACGTCCTGACTTTC | CASSLLRGGADGANVLTF
- | TRBD1 | TRBJ1-5 | TRBV28 | TGTGCCAGCGGACCTAACAGGGGGATTAGCAATCAGCCCCAGCATTTT | CASGPNRGISNQPQHF
- | TRBD2 | TRBJ2-1 | TRBV5-4 | TGTGCCAGCAGCTATTGGACTGGGCCGGGGGGTGAGCAGTTCTTC | CASSYWTGPGGEQFF
- | TRBD2 | TRBJ2-1 | TRBV18 | TGTGCCAGCTCCCCCCCCTGGTGGCAGGCGCCGGGACTAGCGGGAGGTCGTGATTACAATGAGCAGTTCTTC | CASSPPWWQAPGLAGGRDYNEQFF
- | - | TRBJ1-3 | TRBV18 | TGTGCCAGCTCACAAACCCAGGGGAGCTCTGGAAACACCATATATTTT | CASSQTQGSSGNTIYF
once | - | TRBJ2-1 | TRBV13 | TGTGCCAGCAGCTCCCTTCAGAATGAGCAGTTCTTC | CASSSLQNEQFF
- | TRBD2 | TRBJ2-3 | TRBV5-6 | TGTGACAAAGAGGGACTATTCACAGATACGCAGTATTTT | CDKEGLFTDTQYF
- | TRBD1 | TRBJ1-6 | TRBV6-1 | TGTGCCAGCCGACAGGGGCTATCAGGTTCACCCCTCCACTTT | CASRQGLSGSPLHF
once | TRBD1 | TRBJ1-1 | TRBV19 | TGTGCCAGTAGTGTAACAGGGGGCGCCCGAACTGAAGCTTTCTTT | CASSVTGGARTEAFF
- | TRBD1 | TRBJ1-1 | TRBV6-5 | TGTGCCACCATCCGGGAGGGGGCGGGCACTGAAGCTTTCTTT | CATIREGAGTEAFF
- | - | TRBJ1-1 | TRBV5-1 | TGCGCCAGCAGCTTGGTCGGGGGTGGCACTGAAGCTTTCTTT | CASSLVGGGTEAFF
- | TRBD1 | TRBJ1-5 | TRBV27 | TGTGCCAGCAGTTCAGGACAGGGTCCCAATCAGCCCCAGCATTTT | CASSSGQGPNQPQHF
- | - | TRBJ1-2 | TRBV12-5 | TGTGCTAGTGGTCCGCGGGAGGGGGACTATGGCTACACCTTC | CASGPREGDYGYTF
once | TRBD1 | TRBJ1-2 | TRBV30 | TGTGCCTGGCTTTTGGACAGGATCTATGGCTACACCTTC | CAWLLDRIYGYTF